This T cell receptor beta chain stems from a study of regulatory T cells in long-lasting Graves disease. Looking at the study overall: Antithyroid drugs had been taken under 3 months by newly diagnosed Graves' patients. Study-wide results and limits: Favoring TRBV28, TRBJ1-2 and TRBJ2-5 was a feature seen in persistent disease.

The CDR3 consists of 11 residues. The ends were cut back, 5 bases at V and 13 bases at J, with 12 bases in the middle. Germline CDR1 and CDR2: SGHTA and FQGNSA. This clonotype was found many times. Its antigen is not known. According to the study, TCR beta libraries were built with iRepertoire HTBI primers and CDR3-region Arm-PCR. TCRdb re-called the multiplex PCR reads through MiXCR, storing one row per CDR3 protein. This table holds 620,000 or so distinct CDR3 sequences, roughly 15% found once. The time point is: newly diagnosed GD, antithyroid drugs for less than 3 months. PBMC RNA served as the TCR library source. In addition, the sample was reused for a study of T cells in Graves' hyperthyroidism and ophthalmopathy. That publication notes: When the TCR CDR3 underwent first-round RT-PCR, the HTBI primer set was used. Clonotypes that were expanded in thyroid above 0.001 mostly appeared in blood too.

Sample: peripheral blood mononuclear cells (PBMCs), taken at new diagnosis, from a patient treated with antithyroid drugs. The chain joins TRBV7-2 to TRBJ2-4, with D unclear. The receptor was derived from a woman aged 25-40 years with Graves disease. CDR3 loop: CASSSIGAQYF. Here the CDR3 DNA reads TGTGCCAGCAGCAGTATAGGTGCCCAGTACTTC.